This TCR beta chain was retrieved from a study of blood T cell repertoires in COVID-19 (dated by TCRdb to the early 2020s). Notes on the research overall: Samples from collaborators originated in the United States, Italy and Spain and spanned both the acute and convalescent phases of COVID-19. The material from the prospective study consisted of cDNA or gDNA derived from T cells, B-cell-depleted T cells, or PBMCs. Subjects who had been exposed to COVID-19, were actively infected with it, or had recovered from it provided the deeply sampled blood TCRbeta repertoires that made up the dataset. The repertoires were released in a freely available public database meant as a resource for research on the immune response to SARS-CoV-2. The samples were drawn from the first 160 participants of the ongoing ImmuneRACE study and from some 1,300 subjects provided by 6 global collaborators. Nearly every sample came with metadata listing a de-identified subject ID, COVID-19 status, age in years and sex. Where available, HLA class I and class II types were obtained from metadata supplied by the sample provider rather than from assay-based typing. Beyond this particular receptor, the publication reports: Clinical and demographic metadata were provided uncurated, with the amount varying by source and participant.

TCRbeta CDR3 regions were amplified from genomic DNA using the immunoSEQ Assay, a bias-controlled multiplex PCR. Regarding the original processing steps: Within the assay, amplification of reference gene primers was used to estimate how many nucleated cells each sample contained. To quantify the absolute abundance of each unique TCRbeta CDR3 rearrangement, sequence reads were collapsed and filtered. For each sample, productive Simpson clonality was calculated as the square root of Simpson's diversity index across productive rearrangements. Drawn from immuneACCESS, this table holds only the in-frame rearrangements with V and J called that TCRdb kept. Clones are partly lost; checked studies trace under half to an unresolved V gene and leave the rest unexplained. V and J calls and clone size are those listed in that table; D and trimming were worked out from the DNA. A total of approximately 150,000 clones appear in this sample, nearly 90% of them only once. Jointly, the top ten make up 1.5% to 2% of the sample.

For this clone: Its antigen is not yet known. Per-base qualities were not stored, and no clone one base away is much larger. Within the sample, other DNA sequences also encode this same CDR3.

Collaborating institutions collected whole blood in K2EDTA tubes following their own protocols. For TCRbeta analysis, collaborators shipped samples in one of three forms: frozen whole blood, isolated PBMCs, or DNA extracted from either of those sample types. The germline V gene gives CDR1 as KGHSH and CDR2 as LQKENI. The CDR3, from cysteine to phenylalanine, totals 14 residues. Only the CDR3 DNA is retained, 42 bases long and in frame from the first base. Trimming takes 3 bases from V and 2 bases from J, and the germline ends sit 10 bases apart. The chain is assembled from TRBV18 and TRBJ2-5; no D segment can be confidently identified. Material for sequencing was peripheral blood. The clonotype was recovered from a man between 65 and 85 years old with acute or convalescent COVID-19. CDR3 reads: CASSPGTVQETQYF. The nucleotides are TGTGCCAGCTCACCTGGAACAGTACAAGAGACCCAGTACTTC. Extended through the reference TRBV18 and TRBJ2-5 proteins, this CDR3 yields the full variable domain: NAGVMQNPRHLVRRRGQEARLRCSPMKGHSHVYWYRQLPEEGLKFMVYLQKENIIDESGMPKERFSAEFPKEGPSILRIQQVVRGDSAAYFCASSPGTVQETQYFGPGTRLLVL.